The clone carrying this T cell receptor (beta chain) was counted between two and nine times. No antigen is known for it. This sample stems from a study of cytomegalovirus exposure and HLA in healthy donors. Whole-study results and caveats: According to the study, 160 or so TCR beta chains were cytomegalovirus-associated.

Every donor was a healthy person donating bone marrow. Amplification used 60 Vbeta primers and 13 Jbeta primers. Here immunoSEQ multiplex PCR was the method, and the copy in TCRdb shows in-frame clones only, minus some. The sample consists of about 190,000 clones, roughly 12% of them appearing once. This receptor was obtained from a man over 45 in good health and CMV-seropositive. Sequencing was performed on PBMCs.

CDR3 sequence: CASSQDRLAGYNEQFF. CDR3 nucleotide sequence: TGTGCCAGCAGCCAAGACCGATTAGCTGGGTACAATGAGCAGTTCTTC. This chain joins TRBV14 and TRBJ2-1; D remains unclear. This CDR3 spans 16 amino acids. The V end lost 0 bases, the J end lost 4 bases, and 13 bases lay between the germline ends. Per the germline V gene, CDR1 is SGHDN and CDR2 is FVKESK.